This entry is about one T cell receptor (beta chain). At least ten counts were recorded for this clonotype. Its specific antigen is unknown. Base qualities are not at hand, and no much larger clone is one base apart. These data belong to a study of T cells in Graves' hyperthyroidism and ophthalmopathy (dated 2019 in TCRdb). As for the study more broadly: Peripheral blood was collected at initial diagnosis, before any treatment. To identify distinguishing TCR V-J signatures, a discovery cohort of 90 to 100 patients was used, comprising fewer than 45 with Graves' ophthalmopathy and around 60 with stable Graves' hyperthyroidism. Prospective prediction of ophthalmopathy was tested in an independent validation cohort consisting of fewer than 20 hyperthyroidism patients and about 17 patients who later progressed to ophthalmopathy. The approximately 97 discovery patients were randomly divided into training and test sets at a 7:3 ratio. In addition, the study compared T-cell repertoires in thyroid tissue and in blood from five to seven Graves' hyperthyroidism patients. Once sampling was done, hyperthyroidism patients were given methimazole at a starting dose of 30 mg daily, whereas ophthalmopathy patients were given high-dose intravenous methylprednisolone. According to the paper, TCR Vbeta CDR3 sequencing was carried out on approximately 140 peripheral blood samples, which came from over 40 ophthalmopathy, around 74 hyperthyroidism and some 17 progressor patients. General conclusions and limits of the study: A 13 V-J signature model separated ophthalmopathy from stable hyperthyroidism, with 87.88% sensitivity and 81.08% specificity in cross-validation and 80%/75% in testing. No statistical method was used to set the sample size in advance, and investigators knew the group allocation. In validation, progression to ophthalmopathy was predicted by the model with more than 65% sensitivity and roughly 76% specificity, a median of around 5.9 months before onset. Blood samples also contained most of the expanded thyroid clonotypes (frequency above 0.001), which suggests that blood repertoires may reflect thyroid immune responses.

Stable Graves' hyperthyroidism was defined as no progression to ophthalmopathy during 18 months of follow-up. Hyperthyroidism patients were newly diagnosed, had a disease duration of under 2 months, and were aged 18 to 65 years. Exclusion was applied to patients with uncontrolled infections, other autoimmune diseases, pregnancy or lactation. Diagnoses relied on clinical symptoms, serum thyroxine and TRAb, thyroid ultrasound and orbital computed tomography. Ficoll-Paque density gradient centrifugation was used to isolate PBMCs from approximately 10 ml of fresh peripheral blood. Total RNA was extracted with Trizol reagent, and quality was checked on an Agilent 2100 Bioanalyzer. CDR3 length: 18 amino acids, cysteine to phenylalanine. This entry keeps only the CDR3 DNA: 54 bases, framed from base 1. The germline ends are 24 bases apart after V is trimmed by 0 bases and J by 9 bases. From the germline V gene (reference sequence), CDR1 is MNHNY and CDR2 is SVGAGI.

TCR beta CDR3 regions were amplified from RNA transcripts. For the first round of RT-PCR on the TCR CDR3, the HTBI primer set was used together with the Qiagen OneStep RT-PCR kit. A second multiplex PCR round built the libraries, followed by size selection and purification. Paired-end sequencing of the libraries was performed with 100 bp reads on an Illumina HiSeq2000. The authors processed their data as follows. SOAPnuke was used to process the raw data, removing reads that contained adapters or uncalled bases, had a mean Phred below 15, or lacked an exact match to the constant primer or identifier. High-quality paired reads were merged using COPE v1.2.5, and each unique nucleotide sequence was defined as a clonotype. MiTCR v1.1 was used to align clonotypes to the IMGT TRBV, TRBD and TRBJ reference segments. The analysis included only V-J combinations with a frequency above 0.0001, which together covered over 98% of the repertoires. The TCS score was defined as the ratio of F50 (clonal expansion) to E x V (chaos), calculated using BLOSUM62-based TCRdist between CDR3 peptides within each V-J. Welch's t-statistics and random forest reduced 514 V-J features to about 13, which were used in a naive Bayes classifier (R e1071). TCRdb reprocessed the public reads (quality trimming at Q25 with fastp, clone calling with MiXCR) and kept in-frame beta chains. Rows are combined by CDR3 protein, so each entry shows the most common genes and DNA. Clone size and V and J calls follow TCRdb, not the original study. The sample includes a few hundred thousand distinct CDR3 sequences, with around 16% observed a single time. 7.3% of the sample belongs to the ten largest clones.

This receptor was identified in a woman younger than 45 with Graves' hyperthyroidism. The chain uses TRBV6-6 and TRBJ2-1, with TRBD2 tentatively as D gene (6 bases match). The sequenced material came from blood. Here the CDR3 is given as CASSYSTAFWRASSEQFF. The bases read TGTGCCAGCAGTTACTCGACGGCCTTCTGGAGGGCCAGTAGTGAGCAGTTCTTC.